The rows below give T cell receptor beta chains drawn from one sample of a study of shared clonotypes between healthy human individuals. Some clones are missing from TCRdb's copy, which holds only in-frame ones; the method was immunoSEQ multiplex PCR. The sample shows 2 million to 2.5 million clones, around 95% of them seen only once. The sequenced sample consisted of naive CD4+ T cells sorted from blood. Every receptor here comes from a man younger than 30 in good health. The CDR3 runs from the conserved cysteine through the conserved F or W. The D gene is left open where the match is weak. The size entry is marked missing in some rows and otherwise reads once, few, many or a size class.

>TRBD2|TRBV2|-|TRBJ2-5
CASSDTSGGPQYF
TGTGCCAGCAGTGATACCAGCGGGGGGCCCCAGTACTTC
>TRBD2|TRBV2|-|TRBJ2-7
CASRDGLGKTYEQYF
TGTGCCAGCAGGGATGGACTAGGGAAAACCTACGAGCAGTACTTC
>-|TRBV2|-|TRBJ2-1
CASRGNNDNEQFF
TGTGCCAGCAGGGGCAATAATGACAATGAGCAGTTCTTC
>-|TRBV5-1|-|TRBJ2-5
CASSSWDRETQYF
TGCGCCAGCAGCTCGTGGGACCGGGAGACCCAGTACTTC
>-|TRBV11-3|-|TRBJ2-3
CASSLEGGTDTQYF
TGTGCCAGCAGCTTAGAAGGAGGCACAGATACGCAGTATTTT
>TRBD2|TRBV6-1|-|TRBJ2-5
CASRRLAGGETQYF
TGTGCCAGCAGAAGACTAGCGGGAGGGGAGACCCAGTACTTC
>TRBD1|TRBV19|-|TRBJ1-2
CASSTRQGSVYGYTF
TGTGCCAGTAGTACCAGACAGGGGTCGGTGTATGGCTACACCTTC
>-|TRBV30|-|TRBJ1-4
CAWSRQGNEKLFF
TGTGCCTGGAGCCGGCAGGGGAATGAAAAACTGTTTTTT
>TRBD1|TRBV5-1|-|TRBJ1-4
CASSFDGTGREKLFF
TGCGCCAGCAGCTTCGACGGGACAGGGAGAGAAAAACTGTTTTTT
>-|TRBV10-2|once|TRBJ1-1
CASRLAGVNTEAFF
TGCGCCAGCAGGCTTGCAGGCGTGAACACTGAAGCTTTCTTT
>TRBD2|TRBV5-1|-|TRBJ2-1
CASSPGLAGAHHNEQFF
TGCGCCAGCAGCCCGGGGTTAGCGGGGGCCCACCACAATGAGCAGTTCTTC
>-|TRBV14|-|TRBJ2-3
CASSQLFGGTDTQYF
TGTGCCAGCAGCCAGCTTTTCGGCGGCACAGATACGCAGTATTTT
>-|TRBV15|few|TRBJ2-7
CATSRGETEQYF
TGTGCCACCAGCAGAGGAGAAACCGAGCAGTACTTC
>TRBD2|TRBV10-1|-|TRBJ2-3
CASSFSGVSTDTQYF
TGCGCCAGCAGCTTTAGCGGGGTTAGCACAGATACGCAGTATTTT
>-|TRBV11-2|-|TRBJ1-5
CASSLETGGNQPQHF
TGTGCCAGCAGCTTAGAGACAGGCGGCAATCAGCCCCAGCATTTT
>-|TRBV11-2|-|TRBJ2-7
CASSLDRFGEQYF
TGTGCCAGCAGCCTCGACAGGTTCGGCGAGCAGTACTTC
>-|TRBV10-3|-|TRBJ1-3
CAISEGGAGNTIYF
TGTGCCATCAGTGAAGGGGGAGCTGGAAACACCATATATTTT
>-|TRBV29-1|-|TRBJ1-2
CSVLTGTFRGYTF
TGCAGCGTCCTGACAGGAACCTTTCGTGGCTACACCTTC
>-|TRBV6-1|-|TRBJ2-1
CASIPGIAYNEQFF
TGTGCCAGCATTCCGGGTATAGCCTACAATGAGCAGTTCTTC
>-|TRBV7-2|-|TRBJ2-5
CASSWGQETQYF
TGTGCCAGCAGCTGGGGCCAAGAGACCCAGTACTTC
>TRBD1|TRBV4-3|-|TRBJ2-7
CASSQGTGGSYEQYF
TGCGCCAGCAGCCAGGGGACAGGTGGCTCCTACGAGCAGTACTTC
>-|TRBV10-2|-|TRBJ1-2
CASSDGGVGYGYTF
TGCGCCAGCAGTGATGGGGGAGTTGGCTATGGCTACACCTTC
>-|TRBV7-9|once|TRBJ1-1
CASGQNTEAFF
TGTGCCAGCGGCCAGAACACTGAAGCTTTCTTT
>-|TRBV2|-|TRBJ1-6
CASSAHGAENNSPLHF
TGTGCCAGCAGCGCGCACGGGGCGGAGAATAATTCACCCCTCCACTTT